This is a list of T cell receptor beta chains from one sample in a study of cytomegalovirus exposure and HLA in healthy donors. Sequencing was performed with immunoSEQ multiplex PCR; in TCRdb, only in-frame clones are kept and a portion is missing. The sample's table shows under 95,000 clones. The sample comprised PBMCs. These receptor sequences come from a female donor in good health and CMV-seropositive. CDR3s include the opening cysteine and the closing phenylalanine or tryptophan. Fields, in order: J gene, V gene, D gene, CDR3 DNA, CDR3 protein. A D gene is named only where the DNA matches it firmly.

TRBJ2-7,TRBV27,TRBD2,TGTGCCAGCAGGGACCTAGCGGGGGGTAACTACGAGCAGTACTTC,CASRDLAGGNYEQYF
TRBJ2-7,TRBV6-1,NA,TGTGCCAGCATAAGCAGGGGCCGCCTCTCCTACGAGCAGTACTTC,CASISRGRLSYEQYF
TRBJ2-7,TRBV2,TRBD1,TGTGCCAGCAGTGATACACCCGGGACAGGGGGTCATCGCTACTTC,CASSDTPGTGGHRYF
TRBJ2-5,TRBV5-1,NA,TGCGCCAGCAGCTTGCCGACAGGATACCAAGAGACCCAGTACTTC,CASSLPTGYQETQYF
TRBJ1-6,TRBV18,TRBD1,TGTGCCAGCTCACCATTAATGGGCAGGGGGCAGGATTCACCCCTCCACTTT,CASSPLMGRGQDSPLHF
TRBJ1-2,TRBV13,NA,TGTGCCAGCAGCTTAGGTACAGGGAACTATGGCTACACCTTC,CASSLGTGNYGYTF
TRBJ2-5,TRBV4-3,TRBD2,TGCGCCAGCAGCGGGACTATACAAGAGACCCAGTACTTC,CASSGTIQETQYF
TRBJ1-2,TRBV6-5,NA,TGTGCCAGCAGGACAGCAGGGCTCTATGGCTACACCTTC,CASRTAGLYGYTF
TRBJ2-1,TRBV19,TRBD2,TGTGCCAGTTCAGCTAGCGGGGGGACGTGGGGTGAGCAGTTCTTC,CASSASGGTWGEQFF
TRBJ2-7,TRBV9,NA,TGTGCCAGCAGCCCCCGGGCAGAGGGCTCCTACGAGCAGTACTTC,CASSPRAEGSYEQYF
TRBJ1-5,TRBV5-4,NA,TGTGCCAGCAGCTTGGGCGTGAATCAGCCCCAGCATTTT,CASSLGVNQPQHF
TRBJ2-6,TRBV19,TRBD2,TGTGCCAGTAGGCCCTCGCTAGCGGGAGTGCCTGGGGCCAACGTCCTGACTTTC,CASRPSLAGVPGANVLTF
TRBJ1-5,TRBV18,NA,TGTGCCAGCTCACCAGGGGGCAGGAATCAGCCCCAGCATTTT,CASSPGGRNQPQHF
TRBJ1-5,TRBV27,TRBD1,TGTGCCAGCAGTGCGACAGGGGGCAGAAATCAGCCCCAGCATTTT,CASSATGGRNQPQHF
TRBJ2-1,TRBV6-1,NA,TGTGCCAGCAGTGAATTGAGGACTCCCGTGAATGAGCAGTTCTTC,CASSELRTPVNEQFF
TRBJ2-1,TRBV5-1,NA,TGCGCCAGCAGTCTAGTGCCCTCCTACAATGAGCAGTTCTTC,CASSLVPSYNEQFF
TRBJ2-6,TRBV18,TRBD1,TGTGCCAGCTCATCGGGACAGGGCTCTGGGGCCAACGTCCTGACTTTC,CASSSGQGSGANVLTF
TRBJ2-2,TRBV9,TRBD1,TGTGCCAGCAGCCCACCCCAGACAGGGGACGCCGGGGAGCTGTTTTTT,CASSPPQTGDAGELFF
TRBJ2-1,TRBV11-2,TRBD1,TGTGCCAGCCGCACCTGGGGGACAGGGGTTAATGAGCAGTTCTTC,CASRTWGTGVNEQFF
TRBJ2-7,TRBV6-6,TRBD2,TGTGCCAGCAGTGTTAGCGGGAGGGGAACCTACGAGCAGTACTTC,CASSVSGRGTYEQYF
TRBJ1-1,TRBV9,TRBD1,TGTGCCAGCAGCGTAGGCCCCAGGACAGGCGGAAGCACTGAAGCTTTCTTT,CASSVGPRTGGSTEAFF
TRBJ2-5,TRBV6-6,NA,TGTGCCAGCAGTTACTCAGGGCGGCGAGACAGGGAGACCCAGTACTTC,CASSYSGRRDRETQYF
TRBJ2-5,TRBV7-6,NA,TGTGCCAGCAGCTCCTACCCAGGGCCACAAGAGACCCAGTACTTC,CASSSYPGPQETQYF
TRBJ2-5,TRBV6-5,NA,TGTGCCAGCAGTTACTCGAGACTAGGGATATCTGAGCAGTACTTC,CASSYSRLGISEQYF
TRBJ2-7,TRBV5-6,TRBD2,TGTGCCAGCAGCTTGTCCCAACTAGCGGGCAGCGAGCAGTACTTC,CASSLSQLAGSEQYF
TRBJ2-1,TRBV18,TRBD1,TGTGCCAGCTCACCACCTGGGACAGTGTACAATGAGCAGTTCTTC,CASSPPGTVYNEQFF
TRBJ2-2,TRBV19,NA,TGTGCCACTGCCCTGGTTCACAAAGCCGGGGAGCTGTTTTTT,CATALVHKAGELFF
TRBJ1-6,TRBV2,NA,TGTGCCAGCACCCTCACAGCGGGAGATAATTCACCCCTCCACTTT,CASTLTAGDNSPLHF
TRBJ1-1,TRBV5-6,NA,TGTGCCAGCAGCTTGGGCCAGGGGCACACTGAAGCTTTCTTT,CASSLGQGHTEAFF
TRBJ2-6,TRBV6-6,TRBD1,TGTGCCAGCAGTTATGGGACAGCCGGGGCCAACGTCCTGACTTTC,CASSYGTAGANVLTF
TRBJ2-7,TRBV11-2,NA,TGTGCCAGCAGCTTAGTATTACAGACCTACGAGCAGTACTTC,CASSLVLQTYEQYF
TRBJ1-5,TRBV6-1,NA,TGTGCCAGCAGTGGGGTGGGGGAGGGTAGCAATCAGCCCCAGCATTTT,CASSGVGEGSNQPQHF
TRBJ2-1,TRBV4-1,TRBD2,TGCGCCAGCCGGGAGGGCGGAAGCTCCTACAATGAGCAGTTCTTC,CASREGGSSYNEQFF
TRBJ2-7,TRBV19,NA,TGTGCCAGTAGTGGTGGCGGTGCCTACGAGCAGTACTTC,CASSGGGAYEQYF
TRBJ2-7,TRBV7-3,TRBD2,TGTGCCAGCAGCGCCCAGCGGGGGGGCCTTTACGAGCAGTACTTC,CASSAQRGGLYEQYF
TRBJ1-6,TRBV18,NA,TGTGCCAGCTCATCCGGGGGGTTTGATCATTCACCCCTCCACTTT,CASSSGGFDHSPLHF
TRBJ2-5,TRBV4-1,NA,TGCGCCAGCAGCCAAGATCAGGGGCCACCTCTTCAAGAGACCCAGTACTTC,CASSQDQGPPLQETQYF
TRBJ2-5,TRBV19,TRBD2,TGTGCCAGTGGGCGACTAGCGAATGGAGAGACCCAGTACTTC,CASGRLANGETQYF
TRBJ2-5,TRBV7-2,TRBD2,TGTGCCAGCAGCCGAGGACTAGCGGGGGGGCGGGAGACCCAGTACTTC,CASSRGLAGGRETQYF
TRBJ2-7,TRBV19,NA,TGTGCCAGTAGTATTGGTGGGGCGTACGAGCAGTACTTC,CASSIGGAYEQYF
TRBJ2-3,TRBV7-9,NA,TGTGCCAGCAGCCCATCAGGAGGACTATCCACAGATACGCAGTATTTT,CASSPSGGLSTDTQYF
TRBJ1-5,TRBV15,NA,TGTGCCACGGTATACGGGTTCGATCAGCCCCAGCATTTT,CATVYGFDQPQHF
TRBJ1-4,TRBV19,TRBD1,TGTGCCAGTAGCCAACAGGGGGCATCTGAAAAACTGTTTTTT,CASSQQGASEKLFF
TRBJ2-5,TRBV28,NA,TGTGCCAGCAGTTCTGGTTCGGACAATGATCTGGAGACCCAGTACTTC,CASSSGSDNDLETQYF
TRBJ2-6,TRBV5-6,TRBD1,TGTGCCAGCAGCTCCCGGGACAGGGTGATTCCTGGGGCCAACGTCCTGACTTTC,CASSSRDRVIPGANVLTF
TRBJ1-1,TRBV29-1,NA,TGCAGCGTTGTGAGCTCCCGGAACACTGAAGCTTTCTTT,CSVVSSRNTEAFF
TRBJ2-1,TRBV6-5,TRBD2,TGTGCCAGCAGTAACGAGCGGGAGGGATACAATGAGCAGTTCTTC,CASSNEREGYNEQFF
TRBJ2-5,TRBV18,NA,TGTGCCAGCTCACCACGGGCGGAGACCCAGTACTTC,CASSPRAETQYF
TRBJ2-6,TRBV19,NA,TGTGCCAGTAGTATACGGGGGTTTGGGGCCAACGTCCTGACTTTC,CASSIRGFGANVLTF
TRBJ2-2,TRBV18,NA,TGTGCCAGCTCACCACCGTCGTCCGGGGAGCTGTTTTTT,CASSPPSSGELFF
TRBJ1-2,TRBV7-9,NA,TGTGCCAGCAGTGCTACAGGACCCGCTAACTATGGCTACACCTTC,CASSATGPANYGYTF